Described below is a single TCR beta chain sequence and its context. Its matching antigen is unknown. The sample originates from a study of Ad26.COV2.S vaccination and SARS-CoV-2 variants. The treatment: around 19 received Ad26.COV2.S at low or high dose, single or two shots; about five received placebo; per-sample allocation not given. The study sampled participants on day 63 after the first vaccine or placebo injection. General study findings and limits: Placebo recipients had lower spike-specific TCR breadth than vaccine recipients.

The CDR3 spans 15 residues. The V end was cut by 1 base, the J end by 0 bases, with 8 bases between. Germline V lookup: CDR1 SGDLS, CDR2 YYNGEE. The data were produced by immunoSEQ multiplex PCR, yet TCRdb's version contains in-frame clones alone and is incomplete. Here the sample spans about 440,000 clones, roughly 87% being singletons. This specimen consisted of peripheral blood, obtained in a trial of Ad26.COV2.S vaccine versus placebo. This sequence joins TRBV9 and TRBJ2-1, with D tentatively TRBD2 (5 bases). This clonotype originated in a person aged 18 to 59 who received the Ad26.COV2.S COVID-19 vaccine or a placebo. CDR3 sequence (DNA): TGTGCCAGCAGCGTAAGGAGCGGCTCCTACAATGAGCAGTTCTTC. Protein: CASSVRSGSYNEQFF.